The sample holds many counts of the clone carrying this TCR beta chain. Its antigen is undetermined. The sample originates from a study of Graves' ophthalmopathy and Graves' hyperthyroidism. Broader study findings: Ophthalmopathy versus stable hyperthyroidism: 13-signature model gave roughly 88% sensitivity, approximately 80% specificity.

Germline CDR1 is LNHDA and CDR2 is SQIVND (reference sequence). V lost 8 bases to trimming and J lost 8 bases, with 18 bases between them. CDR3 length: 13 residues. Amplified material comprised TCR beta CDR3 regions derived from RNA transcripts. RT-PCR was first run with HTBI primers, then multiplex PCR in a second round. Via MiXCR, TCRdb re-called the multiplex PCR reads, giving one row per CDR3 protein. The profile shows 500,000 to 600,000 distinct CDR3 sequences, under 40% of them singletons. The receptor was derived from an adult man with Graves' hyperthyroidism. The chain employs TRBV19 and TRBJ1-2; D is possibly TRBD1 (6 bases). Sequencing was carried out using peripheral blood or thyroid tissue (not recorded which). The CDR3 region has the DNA TGTGCCAGTGTGACAAGGGGGGCGCGAGGCTACACCTTC. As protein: CASVTRGARGYTF.